This T cell receptor (beta chain) derives from a study of cytomegalovirus exposure and HLA in healthy donors. Overall study results and limits: Reports showed the classifier diagnosing cytomegalovirus status with high specificity and sensitivity.

PCR employed 60 Vbeta and 13 Jbeta primers. Generated by immunoSEQ multiplex PCR, the TCRdb table keeps only in-frame clones and is missing some. The repertoire holds approximately 110,000 clones, with about 73% as singletons. Germline V gene data show CDR1 as SGHVS and CDR2 as FQNEAQ. Trimming left V 5 bases short and J 2 bases short, with 16 bases between. The CDR3 consists of 16 residues. Note on this clone: Its target is not known.

The receptor's source is a middle-aged woman in good health and CMV-seronegative. The sequencing input was PBMCs. The chain joins TRBV7-8 to TRBJ2-1, with a possible D match to TRBD2 (6 bases). The CDR3 bases are TGTGCCAGCAGCGGACCGGGACTCCAGACCTACAATGAGCAGTTCTTC. This translates into CASSGPGLQTYNEQFF.